These 8 T cell receptor beta chains share one sample of origin, sequenced in a study of chemoradiotherapy in HPV16-positive cancers. The assay was immunoSEQ multiplex PCR, and TCRdb's table has in-frame clones only and misses some. In the table there are roughly 5,800 clones, 85% of which are singletons. Sample: tumor tissue, taken from a patient who underwent chemoradiotherapy. These receptors all stem from a human donor with HPV-associated anogenital cancer.

The chain is built from TRBV5-4 and TRBJ2-5, with 13 bases aligning to TRBD2. V gave up 2 bases and J gave up 4 bases; unmatched junction bases: 2. The germline V gene has CDR1 SGHNT and CDR2 YYREEE (reference sequence). The CDR3 extends over 15 amino acids. CDR3 in amino acids: CASSFRLAGGETQYF. The CDR3, as DNA: TGTGCCAGCAGCTTTCGACTAGCGGGGGGAGAGACCCAGTACTTC. The variable domain in full, with the rest retrieved from reference TRBV5-4 and TRBJ2-5, is ETGVTQSPTHLIKTRGQQVTLRCSSQSGHNTVSWYQQALGQGPQFIFQYYREEENGRGNFPPRFSGLQFPNYSSELNVNALELDDSALYLCASSFRLAGGETQYFGPGTRLLVL.

The chain uses TRBV12-2 and TRBJ1-3; TRBD1, the D gene given by the table, was not confirmed from the DNA. TRBV12-2 is a pseudogene segment. This CDR3 comprises 19 residues. The CDR3 loop is CASRLARGQGASVGNTIYF. The CDR3 coding sequence is TGTGCAAGTCGCTTAGCGAGGGGGCAGGGAGCGTCGGTTGGAAACACCATATATTTT.

Comment on this clone: Germline and junction disagree at one end, which may indicate a read error. The rearrangement uses TRBV4-2 and TRBJ2-3; D not certain. This CDR3 is built from 12 residues. Germline V lookup: CDR1 LGHNA, CDR2 YNFKEQ. CDR3 amino acids: CASSQDRVHPHF. The CDR3 DNA reads TGTGCCAGCAGCCAAGATCGAGTCCACCCGCATTTT.

V is TRBV7-4 and J is TRBJ2-7; 11 bases are a match to TRBD1. From germline, CDR1 is SGHVT and CDR2 SQSDAQ. V trimming: 4 bases; J trimming: 6 bases; junction bases outside the gene matches: 2. CDR3 length: 13 residues. CDR3 coding DNA: TGTGCCAGCAGCTCGGGACAGGGGGGCGAGCAGTACTTC. This sequence encodes CASSSGQGGEQYF.

The chain couples TRBV5-8 to TRBJ2-3; 9 bases are a match to TRBD2. V lost 2 bases, J lost 3 bases, and 4 bases stayed unmatched. CDR1 and CDR2 from the germline V gene are SGHTS and YDEGEE. The CDR3 is 15 amino acids. The CDR3 coding sequence is TGTGCCAGCAGCTTTAGGCGGGGGGGGACAGATACGCAGTATTTT. Translated, it gives CASSFRRGGTDTQYF. The full variable domain, its missing parts supplied by reference TRBV5-8 and TRBJ2-3, is EAGVTQSPTHLIKTRGQQATLRCSPISGHTSVYWYQQALGLGLQFLLWYDEGEERNRGNFPPRFSGRQFPNYSSELNVNALELEDSALYLCASSFRRGGTDTQYFGPGTRLTVL.

V is TRBV5-1 and J is TRBJ1-4; D call uncertain. Trimming took off 3 bases at V and 0 bases at J, with 9 bases between the two ends. The V gene's germline CDR1 is SGHRS and CDR2 YFSETQ. The CDR3 covers 15 residues. CDR3 in DNA: TGCGCCAGCAGCTCGGACGGCGCAACTAATGAAAAACTGTTTTTT. Its translation is CASSSDGATNEKLFF.

This clone turned up a few times. This CDR3 reads CASSLDLGGNNEQFF. The CDR3 region has the DNA TGCGCCAGCAGCTTGGATTTGGGAGGGAATAATGAGCAGTTCTTC. This rearrangement joins TRBV5-1 to TRBJ2-1; 7 nucleotides agree with TRBD2. There are 15 residues in the CDR3. With V trimmed by 0 bases and J by 7 bases, 7 bases remained unmatched. Looked up from germline, CDR1 is SGHRS and CDR2 is YFSETQ.

The chain carries TRBV5-1 and TRBJ1-2, with a tentative D call TRBD1 (6 bases). This CDR3 is built from 18 residues. The V gene's germline CDR1 is SGHRS and CDR2 YFSETQ. Trimming shortened V by 1 base and J by 7 bases, and 26 bases separated the two germline ends. The CDR3 loop is CASSLIAWDPPGVVGYTF. CDR3 bases: TGCGCCAGCAGCTTGATCGCGTGGGATCCCCCAGGGGTGGTTGGCTACACCTTC.